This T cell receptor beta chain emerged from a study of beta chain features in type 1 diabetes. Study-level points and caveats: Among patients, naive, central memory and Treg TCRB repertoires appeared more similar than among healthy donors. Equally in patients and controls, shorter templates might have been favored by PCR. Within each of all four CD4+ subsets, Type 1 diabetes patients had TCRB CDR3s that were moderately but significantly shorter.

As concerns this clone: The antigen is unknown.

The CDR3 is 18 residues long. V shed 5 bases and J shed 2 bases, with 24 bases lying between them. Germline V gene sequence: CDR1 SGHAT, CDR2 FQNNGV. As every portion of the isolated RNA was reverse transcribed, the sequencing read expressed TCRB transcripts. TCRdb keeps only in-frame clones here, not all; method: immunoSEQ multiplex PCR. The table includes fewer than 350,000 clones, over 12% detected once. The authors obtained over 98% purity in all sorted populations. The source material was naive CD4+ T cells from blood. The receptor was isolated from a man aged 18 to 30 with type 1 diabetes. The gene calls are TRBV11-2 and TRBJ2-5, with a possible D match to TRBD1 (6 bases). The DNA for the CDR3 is TGTGCCAGCAGCCCCAGGGGCAGACGGGCCCCGCGTCAAGAGACCCAGTACTTC. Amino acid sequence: CASSPRGRRAPRQETQYF. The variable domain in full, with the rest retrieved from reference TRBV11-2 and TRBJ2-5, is EAGVAQSPRYKIIEKRQSVAFWCNPISGHATLYWYQQILGQGPKLLIQFQNNGVVDDSQLPKDRFSAERLKGVDSTLKIQPAKLEDSAVYLCASSPRGRRAPRQETQYFGPGTRLLVL.